This is a list of T cell receptor beta chains from one sample in a study of cytotoxic CD8 clonotypes in ibrutinib-treated CLL. Data came from immunoSEQ multiplex PCR; TCRdb stores just in-frame clones and leaves some out. The table includes hundreds of thousands of clones, approximately 67% detected once. The specimen was PBMCs, collected after 36 months of ibrutinib treatment. The source of these receptors is a human donor with chronic lymphocytic leukemia. CDR3s include the opening cysteine and the closing phenylalanine or tryptophan. Fields, in order: J gene, D gene, V gene, clone size, CDR3 DNA, CDR3 protein. A D gene is named only where the DNA matches it firmly. A clone size is listed for some rows: how often the clone was seen (once, few, many), or a class if it is expanded.

j_gene: TRBJ2-5; d_gene: TRBD1; v_gene: TRBV7-3; abundance: NA; CDR3nt: TGTGCCAGCAGCTTCAGGGGGCACCAAGAGACCCAGTACTTC; CDR3aa: CASSFRGHQETQYF
j_gene: TRBJ2-5; d_gene: TRBD1; v_gene: TRBV5-6; abundance: NA; CDR3nt: TGTGCCAGCAGCGTGGACAGGGGGGGACATAAAGAGACCCAGTACTTC; CDR3aa: CASSVDRGGHKETQYF
j_gene: TRBJ2-1; d_gene: TRBD1; v_gene: TRBV4-3; abundance: NA; CDR3nt: TGCGCCAGCAGCCCGGGGACAGGTTCGGTCAATGAGCAGTTCTTC; CDR3aa: CASSPGTGSVNEQFF
j_gene: TRBJ2-1; d_gene: TRBD2; v_gene: TRBV4-3; abundance: NA; CDR3nt: TGCGCCAGCAGCCAGGGGACTAGCGGGAGGGGATACAATGAGCAGTTCTTC; CDR3aa: CASSQGTSGRGYNEQFF
j_gene: TRBJ2-3; d_gene: TRBD2; v_gene: TRBV29-1; abundance: NA; CDR3nt: TGCAGCGTTGAGAATCCGCGGGAGGGAAACACAGATACGCAGTATTTT; CDR3aa: CSVENPREGNTDTQYF
j_gene: TRBJ2-7; d_gene: NA; v_gene: TRBV7-6; abundance: few; CDR3nt: TGTGCCAGCAGCCGAGGGTTAGTCTACGAGCAGTACTTC; CDR3aa: CASSRGLVYEQYF
j_gene: TRBJ2-7; d_gene: TRBD1; v_gene: TRBV12-5; abundance: NA; CDR3nt: TGTGCTAGTGGTTTTCCCGGGACAGGGCTCGAGCAGTACTTC; CDR3aa: CASGFPGTGLEQYF
j_gene: TRBJ1-4; d_gene: NA; v_gene: TRBV25-1; abundance: NA; CDR3nt: TGTGCCAGCTCCGACAGTCATGCAACTAATGAAAAACTGTTTTTT; CDR3aa: CASSDSHATNEKLFF
j_gene: TRBJ2-5; d_gene: NA; v_gene: TRBV7-6; abundance: once; CDR3nt: TGTGCCAGCAGCCCGGGGAGGGGGCTAGGGGAGACCCAGTACTTC; CDR3aa: CASSPGRGLGETQYF
j_gene: TRBJ2-5; d_gene: NA; v_gene: TRBV19; abundance: NA; CDR3nt: TGTGCCAGTAGTAGTTCTATGGAGACCCAGTACTTC; CDR3aa: CASSSSMETQYF
j_gene: TRBJ1-6; d_gene: NA; v_gene: TRBV15; abundance: NA; CDR3nt: TGTGCCACCAGCAGAGATTTAAAACAGGGTGGTTCACCCCTCCACTTT; CDR3aa: CATSRDLKQGGSPLHF
j_gene: TRBJ2-3; d_gene: NA; v_gene: TRBV10-3; abundance: few; CDR3nt: TGTGCCATCAGTGAGTCGCTGATAGCGGACAGCACAGATACGCAGTATTTT; CDR3aa: CAISESLIADSTDTQYF
j_gene: TRBJ2-7; d_gene: NA; v_gene: TRBV4-1; abundance: NA; CDR3nt: TGCGCCAGCAGCCAACAATACGGTGCCCTCTCCTACGAGCAGTACTTC; CDR3aa: CASSQQYGALSYEQYF
j_gene: TRBJ2-3; d_gene: TRBD2; v_gene: TRBV11-3; abundance: NA; CDR3nt: TGTGCCAGCAGCAAACGACTAGCGACCACAGATACGCAGTATTTT; CDR3aa: CASSKRLATTDTQYF
j_gene: TRBJ1-2; d_gene: NA; v_gene: TRBV4-1; abundance: NA; CDR3nt: TGCGCCAGCAGCCAAGACCTGCAGGGGATCTATGGCTACACCTTC; CDR3aa: CASSQDLQGIYGYTF
j_gene: TRBJ1-2; d_gene: NA; v_gene: TRBV10-2; abundance: NA; CDR3nt: TGCGCCAGCAGGCCCGACACGAACTATGGCTACACCTTC; CDR3aa: CASRPDTNYGYTF
j_gene: TRBJ1-2; d_gene: TRBD1; v_gene: TRBV10-2; abundance: NA; CDR3nt: TGCGCCAGCAGTGCCCCGGACAGGGTATACACCTTC; CDR3aa: CASSAPDRVYTF
j_gene: TRBJ2-7; d_gene: NA; v_gene: TRBV19; abundance: NA; CDR3nt: TGTGCCAGTAGTTTCCGAGGAGGGTCCGCCTACGAGCAGTACTTC; CDR3aa: CASSFRGGSAYEQYF
j_gene: TRBJ2-7; d_gene: TRBD1; v_gene: TRBV27; abundance: NA; CDR3nt: TGTGCCAGCAGATCCGACAGGGGATCTTACGAGCAGTACTTC; CDR3aa: CASRSDRGSYEQYF
j_gene: TRBJ1-1; d_gene: NA; v_gene: TRBV11-3; abundance: NA; CDR3nt: TGTGCCAGCAGCTCCCCCCAGCACCACAACAGGGATTTGAACACTGAAGCTTTCTTT; CDR3aa: CASSSPQHHNRDLNTEAFF
j_gene: TRBJ2-2; d_gene: TRBD1; v_gene: TRBV10-1; abundance: NA; CDR3nt: TGCGCCAGCCCCGCCCGGGACAGGGCCCCCGGGGAGCTGTTTTTT; CDR3aa: CASPARDRAPGELFF
j_gene: TRBJ2-1; d_gene: TRBD2; v_gene: TRBV4-1; abundance: NA; CDR3nt: TGCGCCAGCAGACCAGCGGGGAACTACAATGAGCAGTTCTTC; CDR3aa: CASRPAGNYNEQFF
j_gene: TRBJ1-3; d_gene: NA; v_gene: TRBV27; abundance: NA; CDR3nt: TGTGCCAGCAGTTTGTTTTTTGAGGGGTTCGCTGGAAACACCATATATTTT; CDR3aa: CASSLFFEGFAGNTIYF
j_gene: TRBJ2-7; d_gene: NA; v_gene: TRBV10-1; abundance: few; CDR3nt: TGCGCCAGCAGTGGGGGACACTCCTACGAGCAGTACTTC; CDR3aa: CASSGGHSYEQYF
j_gene: TRBJ2-7; d_gene: NA; v_gene: TRBV20-1; abundance: NA; CDR3nt: TGCAGTGCTAGTATATCCTACGAGCAGTACTTC; CDR3aa: CSASISYEQYF
j_gene: TRBJ2-1; d_gene: TRBD2; v_gene: TRBV10-3; abundance: few; CDR3nt: TGTGCCGCGGAGGGCGGGAGGCCCAATGAGCAGTTCTTC; CDR3aa: CAAEGGRPNEQFF
j_gene: TRBJ2-3; d_gene: TRBD2; v_gene: TRBV5-1; abundance: once; CDR3nt: TGCGCCAGCAGCAGCCCATCTAGCGGGGGGGCCCAAGATACGCAGTATTTT; CDR3aa: CASSSPSSGGAQDTQYF
j_gene: TRBJ2-3; d_gene: NA; v_gene: TRBV2; abundance: NA; CDR3nt: TGTGCCAGCAGCCCCCTCGGTTACACAGATACGCAGTATTTT; CDR3aa: CASSPLGYTDTQYF
j_gene: TRBJ2-7; d_gene: NA; v_gene: TRBV20-1; abundance: few; CDR3nt: TGCAGTGCTAGGGACTACGAGCAGTACTTC; CDR3aa: CSARDYEQYF
j_gene: TRBJ2-7; d_gene: NA; v_gene: TRBV29-1; abundance: once; CDR3nt: TGCAGCGTTGAACTGGTCGGCGTCTACGAGCAGTACTTC; CDR3aa: CSVELVGVYEQYF
j_gene: TRBJ2-7; d_gene: NA; v_gene: TRBV27; abundance: few; CDR3nt: TGTGCCAGCAGTTTTTCGGTGAGGAGCTCCTACGAGCAGTACTTC; CDR3aa: CASSFSVRSSYEQYF
j_gene: TRBJ2-5; d_gene: TRBD1; v_gene: TRBV6-5; abundance: NA; CDR3nt: TGTGCCAGCAGTTACTCGAGACAGGGCCCCGTGAACCAGTACTTC; CDR3aa: CASSYSRQGPVNQYF
j_gene: TRBJ2-3; d_gene: NA; v_gene: TRBV2; abundance: NA; CDR3nt: TGTGCCAGCACCCGGGGGCTAGGGGGAGATACGCAGTATTTT; CDR3aa: CASTRGLGGDTQYF
j_gene: TRBJ2-6; d_gene: NA; v_gene: TRBV19; abundance: few; CDR3nt: TGTGCCAGTAGTATAGCCAGGCCCTCTGGGGCCAACGTCCTGACTTTC; CDR3aa: CASSIARPSGANVLTF
j_gene: TRBJ2-2; d_gene: NA; v_gene: TRBV12-5; abundance: NA; CDR3nt: TGTGCTAGTGGTTTGGAGATCGGGGAGCTGTTTTTT; CDR3aa: CASGLEIGELFF
j_gene: TRBJ2-3; d_gene: TRBD1; v_gene: TRBV5-1; abundance: NA; CDR3nt: TGCGCCAGCAGCAGGGACAGGGAGGGAGATACGCAGTATTTT; CDR3aa: CASSRDREGDTQYF
j_gene: TRBJ1-1; d_gene: TRBD1; v_gene: TRBV11-1; abundance: NA; CDR3nt: TGTGCCAGCAGCTTAGGGGACAGGGACTCAACAGGTGAAGCTTTCTTT; CDR3aa: CASSLGDRDSTGEAFF
j_gene: TRBJ2-5; d_gene: NA; v_gene: TRBV7-3; abundance: few; CDR3nt: TGTGCCAGCAGCTTTGGGGACCAAGATACCCAGTACTTC; CDR3aa: CASSFGDQDTQYF
j_gene: TRBJ1-2; d_gene: NA; v_gene: TRBV27; abundance: NA; CDR3nt: TGTGCCAGCAGAGGGACCCATGGCTACACCTTC; CDR3aa: CASRGTHGYTF
j_gene: TRBJ2-7; d_gene: NA; v_gene: TRBV27; abundance: NA; CDR3nt: TGTGCCAGCAGTTTATTCGGAGGCCCCTACGAGCAGTACTTC; CDR3aa: CASSLFGGPYEQYF
j_gene: TRBJ1-5; d_gene: NA; v_gene: TRBV7-8; abundance: NA; CDR3nt: TGTGCCAGCAGCTTAGGGCGGATCCCACGGGGCAATCAGCCCCAGCATTTT; CDR3aa: CASSLGRIPRGNQPQHF
j_gene: TRBJ2-3; d_gene: TRBD2; v_gene: TRBV4-3; abundance: NA; CDR3nt: TGCGCCAGCAGCCCCGTGGGACTAGCGGGAGCGGATACGCAGTATTTT; CDR3aa: CASSPVGLAGADTQYF
j_gene: TRBJ1-2; d_gene: TRBD1; v_gene: TRBV7-2; abundance: NA; CDR3nt: TGTGCCAGCAGCTTGGCTACAGGGGCTAACTATGGCTACACCTTC; CDR3aa: CASSLATGANYGYTF
j_gene: TRBJ2-3; d_gene: NA; v_gene: TRBV28; abundance: NA; CDR3nt: TGTGCCAGCAGTCCCCGGGACGGCGGAAACACAGATACGCAGTATTTT; CDR3aa: CASSPRDGGNTDTQYF
j_gene: TRBJ1-4; d_gene: TRBD1; v_gene: TRBV4-1; abundance: NA; CDR3nt: TGCGCCAGCAGCCAAGAGGACAGGTTAAATGAAAAACTGTTTTTT; CDR3aa: CASSQEDRLNEKLFF
j_gene: TRBJ1-3; d_gene: NA; v_gene: TRBV7-3; abundance: once; CDR3nt: TGTGCCAGCAGCTTAGGACCTGGAAACACCATATATTTT; CDR3aa: CASSLGPGNTIYF
j_gene: TRBJ2-1; d_gene: TRBD1; v_gene: TRBV7-3; abundance: NA; CDR3nt: TGTGCCAGCAGCTTAAGGGACAGAGACAACGAGCAGTTCTTC; CDR3aa: CASSLRDRDNEQFF
j_gene: TRBJ2-5; d_gene: TRBD1; v_gene: TRBV29-1; abundance: NA; CDR3nt: TGCAGCGTTGATGACGCGACAGGGGTGGAGACCCAGTACTTC; CDR3aa: CSVDDATGVETQYF
j_gene: TRBJ1-2; d_gene: NA; v_gene: TRBV4-1; abundance: NA; CDR3nt: TGCGCCAGCAGCCAAGTTTGGCAGTATGGCTACACCTTC; CDR3aa: CASSQVWQYGYTF
j_gene: TRBJ1-5; d_gene: NA; v_gene: TRBV4-1; abundance: NA; CDR3nt: TGCGCCAGCAGCCAGGACCCCAATCAGCCCCAGCATTTT; CDR3aa: CASSQDPNQPQHF
j_gene: TRBJ2-7; d_gene: TRBD2; v_gene: TRBV28; abundance: few; CDR3nt: TGTGCCAGCAGCTCCGCGGGGGCGCGGGAGGGCCGGTACGAGCAGTACTTC; CDR3aa: CASSSAGAREGRYEQYF
j_gene: TRBJ1-1; d_gene: TRBD1; v_gene: TRBV5-1; abundance: NA; CDR3nt: TGCGCCAGCAGCTTGATGGTGGGACAGGGAACTCAAGCTTTCTTT; CDR3aa: CASSLMVGQGTQAFF
j_gene: TRBJ1-2; d_gene: TRBD1; v_gene: TRBV2; abundance: NA; CDR3nt: TGTGCCAGCAGTCCGGGACAGGGGCAACATGGCTACACCTTC; CDR3aa: CASSPGQGQHGYTF
j_gene: TRBJ1-5; d_gene: NA; v_gene: TRBV15; abundance: NA; CDR3nt: TGTGCCACCAGCAGAGAAGTTTGGTGGGGTAGCAATCAGCCCCAGCATTTT; CDR3aa: CATSREVWWGSNQPQHF
j_gene: TRBJ1-6; d_gene: TRBD1; v_gene: TRBV10-3; abundance: NA; CDR3nt: TGTGCCATCTCCGAGGTGGGACAGACTAATTCACCCCTCCACTTT; CDR3aa: CAISEVGQTNSPLHF